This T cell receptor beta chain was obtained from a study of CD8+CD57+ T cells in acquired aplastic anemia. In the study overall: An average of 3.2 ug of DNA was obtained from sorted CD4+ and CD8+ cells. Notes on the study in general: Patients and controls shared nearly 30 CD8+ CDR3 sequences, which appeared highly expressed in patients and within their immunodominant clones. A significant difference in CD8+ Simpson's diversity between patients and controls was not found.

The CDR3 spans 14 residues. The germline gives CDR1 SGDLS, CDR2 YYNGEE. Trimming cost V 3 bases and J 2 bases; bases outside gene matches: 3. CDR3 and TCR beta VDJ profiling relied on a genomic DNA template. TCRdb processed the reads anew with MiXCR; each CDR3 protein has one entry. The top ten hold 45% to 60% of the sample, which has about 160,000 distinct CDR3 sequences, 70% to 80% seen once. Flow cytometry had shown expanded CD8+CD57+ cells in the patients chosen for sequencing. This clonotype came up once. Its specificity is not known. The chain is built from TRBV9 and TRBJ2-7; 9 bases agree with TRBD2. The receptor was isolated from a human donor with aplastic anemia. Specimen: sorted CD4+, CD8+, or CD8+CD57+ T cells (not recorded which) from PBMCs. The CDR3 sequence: CASSGLAGAYEQYF. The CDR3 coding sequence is TGTGCCAGCAGCGGGTTAGCGGGGGCCTACGAGCAGTACTTC. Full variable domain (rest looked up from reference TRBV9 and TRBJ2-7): DSGVTQTPKHLITATGQRVTLRCSPRSGDLSVYWYQQSLDQGLQFLIQYYNGEERAKGNILERFSAQQFPDLHSELNLSSLELGDSALYFCASSGLAGAYEQYFGPGTRLTVT.